This T cell receptor (beta chain) was sequenced during a study of blood T cells in healthy people across ages. Study findings and constraints: Unsorted PBMC input precluded a conclusive naive versus antigen-experienced comparison.

Only a few counts were recorded for this clonotype. What it recognizes is unknown. Germline V gives CDR1 SNHLY, CDR2 FYNNEI. V lost 5 bases and J lost 5; bases outside the gene matches: 5. The CDR3 consists of 14 residues. Extractions gave at least 5.5 micrograms of total RNA per sample. A second PCR of 7 to 11 cycles used a sample-barcoded 5' primer and a J-beta primer mix. TCRdb called the 5' RACE reads again in MiXCR, with one record for every CDR3 protein. Of approximately 2,000,000 distinct CDR3 sequences in the sample, about two fifths were seen once. The clonotype originates from a human donor in good health. The sample taken for sequencing was blood. The chain recombines TRBV2 with TRBJ1-2; 10 bases line up with TRBD1. The CDR3 sequence is CASSPDRGHYGYTF. The CDR3 bases are TGTGCCAGCAGTCCAGACAGGGGGCATTATGGCTACACCTTC.